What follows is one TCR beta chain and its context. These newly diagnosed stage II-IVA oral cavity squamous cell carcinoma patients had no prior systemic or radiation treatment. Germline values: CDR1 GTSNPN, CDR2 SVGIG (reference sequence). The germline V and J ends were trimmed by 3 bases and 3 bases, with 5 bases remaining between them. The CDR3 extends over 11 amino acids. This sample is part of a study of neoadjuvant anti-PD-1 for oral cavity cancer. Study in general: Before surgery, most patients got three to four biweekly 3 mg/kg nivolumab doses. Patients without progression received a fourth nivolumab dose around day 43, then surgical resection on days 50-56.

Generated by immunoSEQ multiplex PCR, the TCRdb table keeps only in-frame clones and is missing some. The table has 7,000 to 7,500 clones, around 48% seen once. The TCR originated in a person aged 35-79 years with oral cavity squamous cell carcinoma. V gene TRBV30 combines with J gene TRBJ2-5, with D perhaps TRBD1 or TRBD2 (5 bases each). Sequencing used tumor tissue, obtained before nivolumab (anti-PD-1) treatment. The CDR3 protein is CAWRGEETQYF. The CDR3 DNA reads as TGTGCCTGGAGGGGGGAAGAGACCCAGTACTTC.